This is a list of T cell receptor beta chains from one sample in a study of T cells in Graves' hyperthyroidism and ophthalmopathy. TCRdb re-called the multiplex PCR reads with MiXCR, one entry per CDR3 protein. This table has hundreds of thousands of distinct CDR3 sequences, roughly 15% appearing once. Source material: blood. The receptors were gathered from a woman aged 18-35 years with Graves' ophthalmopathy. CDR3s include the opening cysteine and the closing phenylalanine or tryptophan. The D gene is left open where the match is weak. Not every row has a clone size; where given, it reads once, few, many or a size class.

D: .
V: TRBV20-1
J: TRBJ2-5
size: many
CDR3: CSARDHSGQETQYF
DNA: TGCAGTGCTAGAGATCATTCAGGACAAGAGACCCAGTACTTC

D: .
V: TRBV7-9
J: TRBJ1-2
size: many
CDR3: CASSFNGGAVFGGYTF
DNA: TGTGCCAGCAGCTTTAATGGAGGGGCTGTTTTTGGTGGCTACACCTTC

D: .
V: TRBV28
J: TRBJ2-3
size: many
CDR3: CASSLVGGGAFTDTQYF
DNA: TGTGCCAGCAGTTTAGTAGGTGGCGGGGCCTTCACAGATACGCAGTATTTT

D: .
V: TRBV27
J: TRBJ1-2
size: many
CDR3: CASSLSPAAGRNGYTF
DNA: TGTGCCAGCAGTTTATCCCCGGCGGCAGGGCGGAATGGCTACACCTTC

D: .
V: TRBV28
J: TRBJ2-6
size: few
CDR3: CASSPVGWASGANVLTF
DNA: TGTGCCAGCAGTCCCGTGGGGTGGGCCTCTGGGGCCAACGTCCTGACTTTC

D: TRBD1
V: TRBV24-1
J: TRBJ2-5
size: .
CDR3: CATSPSGTGKETQYF
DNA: TGTGCCACCAGCCCCTCGGGGACAGGGAAAGAGACCCAGTACTTC

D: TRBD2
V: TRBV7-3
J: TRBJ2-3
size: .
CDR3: CASSLTGSGSRSDTQYF
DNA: TGTGCCAGCAGCTTAACGGGTAGCGGGAGTCGCTCAGATACGCAGTATTTT

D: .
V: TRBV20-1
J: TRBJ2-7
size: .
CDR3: CSASGGGQDPGEQYF
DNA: TGCAGTGCTAGTGGTGGAGGTCAGGACCCCGGGGAGCAGTACTTC

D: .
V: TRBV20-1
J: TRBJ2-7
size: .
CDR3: CSDSGSQGTSGSSYEQYF
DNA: TGCAGTGATTCCGGGTCCCAGGGGACGAGCGGTAGCTCCTACGAGCAGTACTTC

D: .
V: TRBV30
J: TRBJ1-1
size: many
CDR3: CAFHEGPNTEAFF
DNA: TGTGCCTTCCATGAGGGACCGAACACTGAAGCTTTCTTT

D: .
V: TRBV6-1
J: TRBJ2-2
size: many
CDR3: CASMNTGELFF
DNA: TGTGCCAGCATGAACACCGGGGAGCTGTTTTTT

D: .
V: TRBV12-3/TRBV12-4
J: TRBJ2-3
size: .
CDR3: CASSFVGGLGDTQYF
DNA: TGTGCCAGCAGTTTCGTGGGGGGGCTGGGAGATACGCAGTATTTT

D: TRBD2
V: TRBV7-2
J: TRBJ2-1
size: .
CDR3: CASSLEGLAGAYNEQFF
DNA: TGTGCCAGCAGCTTAGAGGGGCTAGCGGGAGCCTACAACGAGCAGTTCTTC

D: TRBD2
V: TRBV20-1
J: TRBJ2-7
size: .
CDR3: CSASSTGLASSYEQYF
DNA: TGCAGTGCTAGTTCTACGGGACTAGCTAGTTCTTACGAGCAGTACTTC

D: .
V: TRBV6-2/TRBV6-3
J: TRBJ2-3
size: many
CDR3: CASSYHGRPTDTQYF
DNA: TGTGCCAGCAGTTACCATGGCAGGCCCACAGATACGCAGTATTTT

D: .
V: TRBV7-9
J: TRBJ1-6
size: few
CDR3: CASSSGQNYNSPLHF
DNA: TGTGCCAGCAGCTCTGGACAGAACTATAATTCACCCCTCCACTTT

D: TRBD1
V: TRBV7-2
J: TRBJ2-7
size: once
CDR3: CASSALPGTGIEQYF
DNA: TGTGCCAGCAGCGCCCTTCCCGGGACAGGGATTGAGCAGTACTTC

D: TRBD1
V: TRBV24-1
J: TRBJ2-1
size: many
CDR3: CATGDRGLEQFF
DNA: TGTGCCACCGGAGACAGGGGGCTTGAGCAGTTCTTC

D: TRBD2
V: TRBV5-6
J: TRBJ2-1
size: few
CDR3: CASSGGLAGGQGEQFF
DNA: TGTGCCAGCAGCGGGGGACTAGCGGGGGGGCAGGGTGAGCAGTTCTTC

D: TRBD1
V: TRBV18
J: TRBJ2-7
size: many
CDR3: CASSPWDRGEQYF
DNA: TGTGCCAGCTCACCATGGGACAGGGGCGAGCAGTACTTC

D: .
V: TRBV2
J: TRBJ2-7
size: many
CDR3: CASTTPAGTNEQYF
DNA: TGTGCCAGCACCACCCCGGCAGGGACAAACGAGCAGTACTTC

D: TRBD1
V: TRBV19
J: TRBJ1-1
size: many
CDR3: CASSSQGAASTEAFF
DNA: TGTGCCAGTAGCTCACAGGGGGCTGCAAGCACTGAAGCTTTCTTT

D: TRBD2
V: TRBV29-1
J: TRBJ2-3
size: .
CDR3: CSVSYPGTSGIEDTQYF
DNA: TGCAGCGTCTCCTACCCCGGGACTAGCGGTATTGAAGATACGCAGTATTTT

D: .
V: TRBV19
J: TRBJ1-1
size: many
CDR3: CASSLTMTNTEAFF
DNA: TGTGCCAGTAGTCTGACTATGACGAACACTGAAGCTTTCTTT

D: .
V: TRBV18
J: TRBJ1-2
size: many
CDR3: CASSPEQNYGYTF
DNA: TGTGCCAGCTCACCAGAACAGAACTATGGCTACACCTTC

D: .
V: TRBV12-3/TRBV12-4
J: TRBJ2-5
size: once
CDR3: CASSARGRETQYF
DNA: TGTGCCAGCAGTGCCAGGGGGAGGGAGACCCAGTACTTC

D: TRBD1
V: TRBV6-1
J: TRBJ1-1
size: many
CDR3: CAMGTGDVMNTEAFF
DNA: TGTGCCATGGGGACAGGGGACGTCATGAACACTGAAGCTTTCTTT

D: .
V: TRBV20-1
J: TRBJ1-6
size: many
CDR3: CSARTLRVDNSPLHF
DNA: TGCAGTGCTAGAACCCTCAGGGTCGATAATTCACCCCTCCACTTT

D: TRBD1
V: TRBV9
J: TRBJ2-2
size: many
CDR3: CASSGQGNTGELFF
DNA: TGTGCCAGCAGCGGACAGGGGAACACCGGGGAGCTGTTTTTT

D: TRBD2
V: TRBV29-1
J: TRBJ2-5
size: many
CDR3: CSVGAGGETQYF
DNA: TGCAGCGTGGGAGCGGGAGGGGAGACCCAGTACTTC

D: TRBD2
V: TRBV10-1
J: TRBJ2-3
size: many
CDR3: CASSLAGGSEDTQYF
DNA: TGCGCCAGCAGTCTAGCGGGGGGTTCGGAAGATACGCAGTATTTT

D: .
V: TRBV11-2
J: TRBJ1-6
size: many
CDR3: CASSLVGDPRGPLHF
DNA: TGTGCCAGCAGCTTAGTAGGCGACCCTCGAGGACCCCTCCACTTT

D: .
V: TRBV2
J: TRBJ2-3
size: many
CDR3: CASSPGTFLTDTQYF
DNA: TGTGCCAGCAGTCCCGGGACCTTTCTCACAGATACGCAGTATTTT

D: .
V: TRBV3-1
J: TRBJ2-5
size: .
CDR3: CASSQGVYRRTQYF
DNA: TGTGCCAGCAGCCAAGGTGTCTATCGGAGGACCCAGTACTTC

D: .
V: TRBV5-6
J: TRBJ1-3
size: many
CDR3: CASSLLTTAGNTIYF
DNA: TGTGCCAGCAGCTTGCTCACGACAGCTGGAAACACCATATATTTT